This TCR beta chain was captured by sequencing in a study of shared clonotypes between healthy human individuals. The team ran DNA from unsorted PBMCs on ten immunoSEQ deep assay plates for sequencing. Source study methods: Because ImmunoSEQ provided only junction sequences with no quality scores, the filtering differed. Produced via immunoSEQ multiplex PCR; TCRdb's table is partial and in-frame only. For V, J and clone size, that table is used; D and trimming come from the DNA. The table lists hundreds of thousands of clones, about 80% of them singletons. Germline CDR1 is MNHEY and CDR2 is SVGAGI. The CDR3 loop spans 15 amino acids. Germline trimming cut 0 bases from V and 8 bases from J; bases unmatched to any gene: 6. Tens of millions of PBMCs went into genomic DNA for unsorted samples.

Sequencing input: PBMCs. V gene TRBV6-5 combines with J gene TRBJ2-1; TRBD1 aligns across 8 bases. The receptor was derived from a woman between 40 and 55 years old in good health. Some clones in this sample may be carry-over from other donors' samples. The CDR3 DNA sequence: TGTGCCAGCAGTTACTCGACAGGGGAAGGGGATGAGCAGTTCTTC. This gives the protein CASSYSTGEGDEQFF.